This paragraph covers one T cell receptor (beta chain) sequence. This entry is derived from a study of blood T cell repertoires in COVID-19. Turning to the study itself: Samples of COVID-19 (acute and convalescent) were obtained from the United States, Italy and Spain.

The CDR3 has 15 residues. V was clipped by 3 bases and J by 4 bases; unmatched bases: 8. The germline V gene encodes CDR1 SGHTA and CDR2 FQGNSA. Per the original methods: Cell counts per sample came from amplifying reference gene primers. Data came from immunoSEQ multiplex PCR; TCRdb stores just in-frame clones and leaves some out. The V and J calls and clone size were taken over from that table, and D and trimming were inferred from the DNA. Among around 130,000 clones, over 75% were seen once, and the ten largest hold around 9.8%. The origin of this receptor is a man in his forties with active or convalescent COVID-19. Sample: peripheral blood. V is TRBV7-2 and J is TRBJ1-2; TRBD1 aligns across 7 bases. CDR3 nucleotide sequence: TGTGCCAGCAGCTTGGGACAGTCTGGGCTCTATGGCTACACCTTC. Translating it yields CASSLGQSGLYGYTF.